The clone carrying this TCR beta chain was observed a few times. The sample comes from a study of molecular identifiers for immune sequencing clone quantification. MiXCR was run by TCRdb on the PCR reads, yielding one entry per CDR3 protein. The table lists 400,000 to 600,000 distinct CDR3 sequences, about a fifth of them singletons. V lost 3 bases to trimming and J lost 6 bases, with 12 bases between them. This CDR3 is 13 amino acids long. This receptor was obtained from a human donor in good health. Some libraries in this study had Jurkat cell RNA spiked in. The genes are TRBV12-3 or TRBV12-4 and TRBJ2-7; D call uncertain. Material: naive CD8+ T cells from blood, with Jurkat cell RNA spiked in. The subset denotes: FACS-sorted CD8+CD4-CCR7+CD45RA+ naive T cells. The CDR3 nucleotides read TGTGCCAGCAGTTTTATCCTCCCGGGCGAGCAGTACTTC. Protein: CASSFILPGEQYF.